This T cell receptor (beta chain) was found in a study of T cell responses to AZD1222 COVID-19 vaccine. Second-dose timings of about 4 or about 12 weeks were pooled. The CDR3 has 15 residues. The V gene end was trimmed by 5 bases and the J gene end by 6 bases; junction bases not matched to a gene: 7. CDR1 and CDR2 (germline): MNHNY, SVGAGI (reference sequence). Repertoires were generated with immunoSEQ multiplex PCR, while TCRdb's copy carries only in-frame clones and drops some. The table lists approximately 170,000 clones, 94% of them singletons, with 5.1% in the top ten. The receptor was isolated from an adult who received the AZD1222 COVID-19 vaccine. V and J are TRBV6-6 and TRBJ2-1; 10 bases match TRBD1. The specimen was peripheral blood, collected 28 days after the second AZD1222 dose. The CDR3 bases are TGTGCCAGCAGTCCCGACCGGACAGGGGGCAATGAGCAGTTCTTC. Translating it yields CASSPDRTGGNEQFF.